Listed here are 28 T cell receptor beta chains from one sample, sequenced in a study of CD8 T cells in ankylosing spondylitis. These TCRs' antigens remain unknown. TCRdb analysed the 5' RACE reads with MiXCR anew, one entry per CDR3 protein. The repertoire consists of fewer than 500,000 distinct CDR3 sequences, with about 25% occurring once and the leading ten covering over 0.8%. Whole-study results and caveats: The study identified a TCR beta motif of about eight highly homologous variants that appeared characteristic of ankylosing spondylitis blood.

Sequencing used blood, either unsorted or a sorted T cell fraction (not recorded which). Receptors originate from a male donor with ankylosing spondylitis.

The sample holds a few counts of this clonotype. V and J are TRBV14 and TRBJ1-4; no clear D. V dropped 7 bases and J dropped 8 bases, with 14 bases sitting between them. CDR3 size: 13 residues. CDR1 and CDR2 from the germline V gene are SGHDN and FVKESK. The CDR3 DNA sequence: TGTGCCAGCACTCCGCGGGGAGGGGAAAAACTGTTTTTT. Encoded protein: CASTPRGGEKLFF.

At least ten counts were recorded for this clonotype. This chain uses TRBV20-1 with TRBJ1-2, with D perhaps matching TRBD1 (5 bases). Germline CDR1 is DFQATT and CDR2 is SNEGSKA (reference sequence). Trimming shortened V by 1 base and J by 8 bases, and 17 bases separated the two germline ends. The CDR3 is made up of 14 amino acids. In nucleotides, the CDR3 is TGCAGTGCTAGAGTCTCCCCCGGGGCGATCGGCTACACCTTC. It encodes CSARVSPGAIGYTF.

In its sample, this clonotype was seen a few times. This chain connects TRBV20-1 to TRBJ2-6, with no clear D. The CDR3 is 16 amino acids. V dropped 3 bases and J dropped 0 bases, with 12 bases sitting between them. From germline, CDR1 is DFQATT and CDR2 SNEGSKA (reference sequence). The CDR3: CSASNGPTSGANVLTF. The CDR3 region has the DNA TGCAGTGCTAGTAACGGCCCGACCTCTGGGGCCAACGTCCTGACTTTC.

This clonotype was detected only a few times. J is TRBJ2-4 and V is TRBV20-1; no definite D call. Germline V lookup: CDR1 DFQATT, CDR2 SNEGSKA (reference sequence). The CDR3 sequence is 18 residues long. The ends were cut back, 3 bases at V and 0 bases at J, with 21 bases in the middle. CDR3 sequence: CSARAPTADLLAKNIQYF. The CDR3 region has the DNA TGCAGTGCTAGGGCCCCGACCGCCGATCTCCTAGCCAAAAACATTCAGTACTTC.

The rearrangement uses TRBV5-6 and TRBJ2-7; weak D call: TRBD1 (6 bases). Per the germline V gene, CDR1 is SGHDT and CDR2 is YYEEEE. V was clipped by 2 bases and J by 4 bases, with 16 bases between them. The length of the CDR3 is 15 residues. DNA for the CDR3: TGTGCCAGCAGCTTTTGGACAGCCACGGGGTACGAGCAGTACGTC. It yields the protein CASSFWTATGYEQYV.

The V call is TRBV20-1, the J call TRBJ2-1; possibly TRBD1 for D (6 bases). This CDR3 has 15 amino acids. V lost 2 bases and J 5 bases, leaving 16 bases between the germline ends. Germline CDR1 DFQATT, CDR2 SNEGSKA (reference sequence). The chain's CDR3 is CSARHPRGSNNEQFF. CDR3 coding DNA: TGCAGTGCTAGACACCCCAGGGGTTCAAACAATGAGCAGTTCTTC.

This clonotype was counted between two and nine times. This chain uses TRBV7-9 with TRBJ1-5, with TRBD1 as a possible D gene (6 bases). Germline CDR1 and CDR2: SEHNR and FQNEAQ (reference sequence). This CDR3 spans 14 amino acids. V lost 5 bases and J lost 3, with 11 bases in between. The DNA of the CDR3 is TGTGCCAGCAGCCAACAGGGTTACAATCAGCCCCAGCATTTT. This gives the protein CASSQQGYNQPQHF.

A few counts support this clonotype. This chain links TRBV12-3 or TRBV12-4 with TRBJ2-1; D is ambiguous. The CDR3 covers 14 residues. V lost 5 bases to trimming and J lost 5 bases, with 13 bases between them. This chain's CDR3 is CASSASLVHNEQFF. As DNA, the CDR3 is TGTGCCAGCAGTGCCTCTCTAGTACACAATGAGCAGTTCTTC.

The chain has TRBV5-1 and TRBJ2-7, with TRBD2 identical over 7 bases. Germline V gives CDR1 SGHRS, CDR2 YFSETQ. The CDR3 spans 15 residues. J was trimmed by 3 bases and V by 0 bases; bases with no gene match: 6. The CDR3: CASSLAAGLNYEQYV. Written as DNA, the CDR3 is TGCGCCAGCAGCTTGGCAGCGGGATTGAACTACGAGCAGTACGTC.

In its sample, this clonotype was seen a few times. V usage is TRBV20-1 and J usage is TRBJ1-6; tentative D call: TRBD1 (5 bases). The CDR3 runs to 13 residues. V was shortened by 3 bases and J by 9 bases, with 12 bases between the two germline ends. CDR1 is DFQATT and CDR2 is SNEGSKA in the germline V gene (reference sequence). The CDR3 sequence: CSARGQPGSPLHF. As DNA, the CDR3 is TGCAGTGCTAGGGGGCAGCCAGGTTCACCCCTCCACTTT.

V gene TRBV10-3 combines with J gene TRBJ1-3; D not certain. Germline-derived CDR1 and CDR2 are ENHRY and SYGVKD. Trimming removed 6 bases at V and 1 base at J, with 7 bases between. The CDR3 is 13 residues long. The chain's CDR3 is CAIRPLSGNTIYF. As DNA, the CDR3 is TGTGCCATCAGGCCCTTATCTGGAAACACCATATATTTT.

The chain employs TRBV7-2 and TRBJ2-7; 10 bases are shared with TRBD2. CDR1 and CDR2 from the germline V gene are SGHTA and FQGNSA. The V gene end was trimmed by 3 bases and the J gene end by 2 bases; junction bases not matched to a gene: 7. The CDR3 has 16 residues. CDR3 in amino acids: CASSFPSGGQPYEQYF. The CDR3 DNA reads TGTGCCAGCAGCTTCCCTAGCGGGGGCCAACCCTACGAGCAGTACTTC. The whole variable domain, filled in from reference TRBV7-2 and TRBJ2-7, reads GAGVSQSPSNKVTEKGKDVELRCDPISGHTALYWYRQSLGQGLEFLIYFQGNSAPDKSGLPSDRFSAERTGGSVSTLTIQRTQQEDSAVYLCASSFPSGGQPYEQYFGPGTRLTVT.

This clonotype was recorded a few times. V gene TRBV20-1 combines with J gene TRBJ2-3; no clear D. CDR1 and CDR2 from the germline V gene are DFQATT and SNEGSKA (reference sequence). V gave up 5 bases and J gave up 0 bases, with 12 bases separating them. The length of the CDR3 is 14 residues. For the CDR3, the DNA is TGCAGTGCTCCCCTGGGCGGTAGCACAGATACGCAGTATTTT. Residues: CSAPLGGSTDTQYF.

V is TRBV11-3 and J is TRBJ2-5; D is perhaps TRBD1 or TRBD2 (5 bases each). The CDR3 sequence is 16 residues long. The germline V gene has CDR1 SGHNT and CDR2 YENEEA. With 5 bases removed from V and 5 bases from J, the gap between germline ends came to 21 bases. CDR3 DNA sequence: TGTGCCAGCAGCCCTGGGGGTGGTGGCAGAGGGGAGACCCAGTACTTC. Translated: CASSPGGGGRGETQYF.

The chain links TRBV7-9 to TRBJ2-3; D unclear. The V gene's germline CDR1 is SEHNR and CDR2 FQNEAQ (reference sequence). Between the trimmed V and J ends, which lost 5 bases and 0 bases, there was a span of 12 bases. This CDR3 contains 15 residues. The CDR3 sequence is CASSPRKTSTDTQYF. The CDR3 coding sequence is TGTGCCAGCAGCCCCCGTAAGACTAGCACAGATACGCAGTATTTT. Based on the CDR3 plus reference TRBV7-9 and TRBJ2-3, the full variable domain is DTGVSQNPRHKITKRGQNVTFRCDPISEHNRLYWYRQTLGQGPEFLTYFQNEAQLEKSRLLSDRFSAERPKGSFSTLEIQRTEQGDSAMYLCASSPRKTSTDTQYFGPGTRLTVL.

This clonotype was found a few times. This chain uses TRBV6-2 or TRBV6-3 with TRBJ1-1; tentative D call: TRBD1 (5 bases). Germline V gives CDR1 MNHEY, CDR2 SVGEGT. V shed 5 bases and J shed 3 bases, with 16 bases lying between them. The CDR3 totals 15 residues. In DNA, the CDR3 is TGTGCCAGCAGTCCGTTAGGGGCTGGGGACACTGAAGCTTTCTTT. Residues: CASSPLGAGDTEAFF.

This clonotype was counted between two and nine times. The rearrangement uses TRBV20-1 and TRBJ2-1; TRBD2 matches 9 bases. Germline CDR1 is DFQATT and CDR2 is SNEGSKA (reference sequence). V lost 5 bases and J lost 2; bases outside the gene matches: 10. This CDR3 has 16 residues. The CDR3: CSAVGASGDAYNEQFF. In DNA, the CDR3 is TGCAGTGCTGTAGGGGCTAGCGGGGATGCCTACAATGAGCAGTTCTTC.

The J gene is TRBJ2-1, the V gene TRBV15; TRBD2 is a possible D gene (6 bases). Per germline, CDR1 LNHNV and CDR2 YYDKDF (reference sequence). Trimming removed 5 bases from V and 0 bases from J, with 11 bases in between. The CDR3 is 15 residues long. This CDR3 reads CATSGGTHSYNEQFF. CDR3 nucleotides: TGTGCCACCAGCGGCGGGACCCACTCCTACAATGAGCAGTTCTTC.

This clonotype has just a few counts. V gene TRBV7-8 combines with J gene TRBJ2-1; 9 bases agree with TRBD2. The CDR3 has 17 residues. The J segment lost 7 bases and the V segment lost 3 bases, leaving 13 bases of the junction unmatched. Germline V gene data show CDR1 as SGHVS and CDR2 as FQNEAQ. Here the CDR3 DNA reads TGTGCCAGCAGCTTGAATGCACCCGGGACTAGCTCAAATGAGCAGTTCTTC. Its translation: CASSLNAPGTSSNEQFF.

This clonotype was seen only a few times. The junction departs from the called germline gene at one end, perhaps through a read error. The chain joins TRBV12-3 or TRBV12-4 to TRBJ2-1; 10 bases fit TRBD2. There are 15 residues in the CDR3. The CDR3 spells CASSLAGVGYNEQFF. In DNA form, the CDR3 reads TGTGCCAGCAGTCTAGCGGGAGTGGGGTACAATGAGCAGTTCTTC.

The V call is TRBV7-2, the J call TRBJ1-3; D not resolved. Trimming took 7 bases from V and 11 from J, leaving 15 bases between them. This CDR3 comprises 12 residues. The germline CDR1 and CDR2 sequences are SGHTA and FQGNSA. CDR3 DNA: TGTGCCAGCACCAAGTTAGACCCTCCCATATATTTT. Encoded protein: CASTKLDPPIYF.

This clonotype was detected a few times. The J gene is TRBJ2-1, the V gene TRBV5-1; 8 bases are a match to TRBD2. Germline V gene lookup returns CDR1 SGHRS and CDR2 YFSETQ. V was clipped by 2 bases and J by 8 bases; unmatched bases: 6. CDR3 size: 14 residues. This CDR3 reads CASSLAGEGHEQFF. In DNA, the CDR3 is TGCGCCAGCAGCTTAGCGGGAGAAGGGCATGAGCAGTTCTTC.

This chain joins TRBV20-1 and TRBJ1-3; D might be TRBD1 (5 bases). CDR1 and CDR2 (germline): DFQATT, SNEGSKA (reference sequence). The CDR3 loop spans 16 amino acids. Trimming left V 6 bases short and J 0 bases short, with 18 bases between. CDR3 in DNA: TGCAGTGCCAATTTGGGGGGTCCGAGCTCTGGAAACACCATATATTTT. It is translated as CSANLGGPSSGNTIYF.

The J gene is TRBJ2-3, the V gene TRBV7-8, with TRBD2 matching over 7 bases. The CDR3 totals 13 residues. With V trimmed by 4 bases and J by 6 bases, 4 bases remained unmatched. Per germline, CDR1 SGHVS and CDR2 FQNEAQ. The CDR3 loop is CASSSELADTQYF. The CDR3 bases are TGTGCCAGCAGCTCAGAACTAGCGGATACGCAGTATTTT.

The rearrangement links TRBV3-1 to TRBJ2-1; 8 bases line up with TRBD1. The germline V gene has CDR1 LGHDT and CDR2 YNNKEL (reference sequence). CDR3 length: 16 residues. J was trimmed by 4 bases and V by 3 bases; bases with no gene match: 8. The CDR3, as DNA: TGTGCCAGCAGCCAGGCCGGGACAGGACAATACAATGAGCAGTTCTTC. It translates to CASSQAGTGQYNEQFF.

The rearrangement joins TRBV3-1 to TRBJ2-1; the match to TRBD2 covers 10 bases. The CDR3 extends over 17 amino acids. In germline, CDR1 is LGHDT, CDR2 YNNKEL (reference sequence). The J segment lost 9 bases and the V segment lost 1 base, leaving 12 bases of the junction unmatched. CDR3 DNA: TGTGCCAGCAGCCAAGCCACGAGCGGGAGGGCCTACGGTGAGCAGTTCTTC. Translation gives CASSQATSGRAYGEQFF.

The rearrangement uses TRBV5-1 and TRBJ1-1; weak D call: TRBD1 (6 bases). The length of the CDR3 is 17 residues. Germline-derived CDR1 and CDR2 are SGHRS and YFSETQ. The ends were cut back, 4 bases at V and 1 base at J, with 20 bases in the middle. CDR3 in amino acids: CASSPEGGSVGNTEAFF. CDR3 nucleotide sequence: TGCGCCAGCAGCCCGGAGGGGGGGTCGGTCGGGAACACTGAAGCTTTCTTT.

The V and J genes are TRBV12-3 or TRBV12-4 and TRBJ2-6, with D possibly called TRBD1 or TRBD2 (6 bases each). The CDR3 contains 16 residues. V lost 3 bases and J 4 bases, leaving 13 bases between the germline ends. The CDR3, as DNA: TGTGCCAGCAGTTTGGCAGGGGCGGGGGGGGCCAACGTCCTGACTTTC. As protein: CASSLAGAGGANVLTF.